These 10 T cell receptor beta chains share one sample of origin, sequenced in a study of OX40 agonist ivuxolimab in advanced cancers. Libraries were prepared by immunoSEQ multiplex PCR; TCRdb keeps only in-frame clonotypes and omits some of them. Of fewer than 75,000 clones in the sample, 65% to 85% were seen once. The sample consisted of CD4+ or CD8+ T cells sorted from blood, taken in a trial of the OX40 agonist ivuxolimab. These TCRs come from an adult with an advanced solid tumor such as melanoma, head and neck, liver or kidney cancer.

The CDR3 spells CASSWRSSYEQYV. The CDR3, as DNA: TGTGCCAGCAGTTGGAGAAGCTCCTACGAGCAGTACGTC. This chain connects TRBV6-1 to TRBJ2-7, with D unresolved. Germline V gene data show CDR1 as MNHNS and CDR2 as SASEGT. V gave up 5 bases and J gave up 0 bases, with 8 bases separating them. CDR3 size: 13 residues.

This rearrangement joins TRBV30 to TRBJ2-3; 7 nucleotides align to TRBD2. Germline assignment: CDR1 GTSNPN and CDR2 SVGIG (reference sequence). The CDR3 consists of 14 residues. J lost 0 bases, V lost 5 bases, and 5 bases had no gene match. In DNA form, the CDR3 reads TGTGCCTGGTCGATGGGAGGGAGCACAGATACGCAGTATTTT. Residues: CAWSMGGSTDTQYF.

The CDR3 region has the DNA TGTGCCAGCTCACCATCGGGAGGTTTCGGGATGAACACTGAAGCTTTCTTT. It translates to CASSPSGGFGMNTEAFF. The chain is built from TRBV18 and TRBJ1-1; D gene ambiguous. This CDR3 is 17 amino acids long. In germline, CDR1 is KGHSH, CDR2 LQKENI. The germline V and J ends were trimmed by 2 bases and 0 bases, with 16 bases remaining between them.

J is TRBJ2-5 and V is TRBV6-5, with TRBD2 matching over 9 bases. The CDR3 length is 14 residues. The germline CDR1 and CDR2 sequences are MNHEY and SVGAGI. The junction had 6 bases not matched to a gene; V was cut back by 4 bases and J by 6 bases. CDR3 coding DNA: TGTGCCAGCAGTTTTGGACTAGCGCGACAGACCCAGTACTTC. This translates into CASSFGLARQTQYF.

The genes are TRBV6-6 and TRBJ1-1; maybe TRBD1 (6 bases). The CDR3 covers 13 residues. CDR1 MNHNY and CDR2 SVGAGI come from the germline V gene (reference sequence). Trimming pared 5 bases from V and 4 bases from J, leaving 11 bases between. CDR3 sequence (DNA): TGTGCCAGCAGTCACAGGGAAAGCACTGAAGCTTTCTTT. Protein product: CASSHRESTEAFF.

This clone was picked up a small number of times. The rearrangement uses TRBV11-2 and TRBJ2-3, with a weak D call TRBD2 (5 bases). The CDR3 length is 15 residues. Per the germline V gene, CDR1 is SGHAT and CDR2 is FQNNGV. V lost 2 bases and J lost 4, with 13 bases in between. The CDR3 loop reads CASSLRASSADTQYF. DNA of the CDR3: TGTGCCAGCAGCTTACGGGCTAGCTCTGCAGATACGCAGTATTTT.

The chain carries TRBV27 and TRBJ2-7, with D unresolved. Looked up from germline, CDR1 is MNHEY and CDR2 is SMNVEV (reference sequence). Between the trimmed V and J ends, which lost 0 bases and 7 bases, there was a span of 13 bases. The CDR3 extends over 14 amino acids. The CDR3 is CASSLSVLSQEQYF. DNA for the CDR3: TGTGCCAGCAGTTTATCGGTACTGAGTCAAGAGCAGTACTTC.

The chain carries TRBV6-1 and TRBJ2-7; D is ambiguous. CDR1 MNHNS and CDR2 SASEGT come from the germline V gene. V lost 6 bases and J lost 4, with 19 bases in between. The CDR3 has 15 amino acids. CDR3 nucleotides: TGTGCCAGCAGCATGGTCCTCGGCAGTCTATACGAGCAGTACGTC. It translates to CASSMVLGSLYEQYV.

This clone appeared once. The rearrangement links TRBV25-1 to TRBJ2-3, with no clear D. The CDR3 sequence is 15 residues long. Per the germline V gene, CDR1 is MGHDK and CDR2 is SYGVNS. V was shortened by 7 bases and J by 1 base, with 15 bases between the two germline ends. CDR3: CASTPPLRGTDTQYF. The CDR3 bases are TGTGCCAGCACCCCGCCGCTACGGGGCACAGATACGCAGTATTTT. The full variable domain, completed using reference TRBV25-1 and TRBJ2-3, is EADIYQTPRYLVIGTGKKITLECSQTMGHDKMYWYQQDPGMELHLIHYSYGVNSTEKGDLSSESTVSRIRTEHFPLTLESARPSHTSQYLCASTPPLRGTDTQYFGPGTRLTVL.

This sequence joins TRBV21-1 and TRBJ2-3. TRBV21-1 is listed as a pseudogene. The length of the CDR3 is 12 residues. In nucleotides, the CDR3 is TGTGCCAGCAGCAAATGGGACGGTGGGCAGTATTTT. Residues: CASSKWDGGQYF.